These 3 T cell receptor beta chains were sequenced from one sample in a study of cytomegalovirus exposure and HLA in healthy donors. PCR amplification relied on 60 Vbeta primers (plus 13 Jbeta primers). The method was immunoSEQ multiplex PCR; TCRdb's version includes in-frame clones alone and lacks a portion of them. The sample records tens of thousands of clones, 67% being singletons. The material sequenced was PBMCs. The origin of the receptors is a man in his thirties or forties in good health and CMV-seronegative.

CDR3 amino acids: CASSPLRGQDTQYF. The CDR3 DNA is TGCGCCAGCAGCCCCCTAAGGGGGCAAGATACGCAGTATTTT. The chain couples TRBV4-1 to TRBJ2-3; 7 bases align to TRBD1. This CDR3 contains 14 residues. CDR1 is MGHRA, CDR2 YSYEKL, per germline. V lost 4 bases and J lost 5; bases outside the gene matches: 6.

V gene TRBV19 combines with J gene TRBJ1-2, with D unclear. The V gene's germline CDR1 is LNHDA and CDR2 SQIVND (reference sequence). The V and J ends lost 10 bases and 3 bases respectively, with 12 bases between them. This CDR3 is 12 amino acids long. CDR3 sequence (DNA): TGTGCCACCGAGGGCCGGGACTATGGCTACACCTTC. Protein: CATEGRDYGYTF.

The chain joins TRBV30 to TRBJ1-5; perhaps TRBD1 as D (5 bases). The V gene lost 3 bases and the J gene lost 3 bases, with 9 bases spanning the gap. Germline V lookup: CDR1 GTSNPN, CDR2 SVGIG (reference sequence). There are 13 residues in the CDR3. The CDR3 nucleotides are TGTGCCTGGAGGCCGGACAACAATCAGCCCCAGCATTTT. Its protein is CAWRPDNNQPQHF.